This record covers a single T cell receptor beta chain. The antigen is undetermined. The data were obtained in a study of shared clonotypes between healthy human individuals. Study results and caveats: Apart from blood, nothing was sampled; tissue repertoires likely differ.

Assay used: immunoSEQ multiplex PCR; TCRdb lists only in-frame clones, some missing. The data contain about 2.4 million clones, roughly 93% of them singletons. Germline loops: CDR1 ENHRY, CDR2 SYGVKD. The ends were cut back, 3 bases at V and 2 bases at J, with 9 bases in the middle. The CDR3 extends over 14 amino acids. V is TRBV10-3 and J is TRBJ2-3, with TRBD1 as a possible D gene (5 bases). This clonotype originated in a man aged 18 to 30 in good health. Some clones in this sample may be carry-over from other donors' samples. Sequencing used naive CD4+ T cells from PBMCs. Subset defined: CD45RA+ positively selected. CDR3 sequence: CAISEKQDTDTQYF. The DNA of the CDR3 is TGTGCCATCAGTGAAAAACAGGACACAGATACGCAGTATTTT.